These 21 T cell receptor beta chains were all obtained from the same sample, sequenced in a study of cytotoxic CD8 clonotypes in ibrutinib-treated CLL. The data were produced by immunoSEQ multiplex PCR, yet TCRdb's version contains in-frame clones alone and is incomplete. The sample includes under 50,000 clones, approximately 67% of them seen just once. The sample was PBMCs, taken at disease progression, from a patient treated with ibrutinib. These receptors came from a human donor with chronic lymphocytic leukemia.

Here the CDR3 DNA reads TGTGCCAGCAGCTTTTACAGGGAGGGCGAGCAGTACTTC. Translated, it gives CASSFYREGEQYF. The rearrangement uses TRBV5-5 and TRBJ2-7; D may be TRBD2 (7 bases). Per germline, CDR1 SGHKS and CDR2 YYEKEE (reference sequence). The V end lost 2 bases, the J end lost 6 bases, and 12 bases lay between the germline ends. This CDR3 is built from 13 residues.

The CDR3 sequence: CASSDPGRIGNEQFF. The CDR3 DNA reads TGTGCCAGCAGTGACCCAGGGAGGATAGGCAATGAGCAGTTCTTC. The chain combines TRBV25-1 with TRBJ2-1, with a weak D call TRBD2 (6 bases). V shed 3 bases and J shed 6 bases, with 15 bases lying between them. The CDR3 contains 15 residues. Germline assignment: CDR1 MGHDK and CDR2 SYGVNS.

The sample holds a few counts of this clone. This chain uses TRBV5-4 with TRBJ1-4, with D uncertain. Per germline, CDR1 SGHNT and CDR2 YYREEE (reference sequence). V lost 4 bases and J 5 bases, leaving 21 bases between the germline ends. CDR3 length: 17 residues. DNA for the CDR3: TGTGCCAGCAGCCAAGCCAGACTTAACGCGGAGAATGAAAAACTGTTTTTT. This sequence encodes CASSQARLNAENEKLFF.

CDR3 sequence (DNA): TGTGCCAGCAGCCAAGATTCACTAGCGGGATCGAACACCGGGGAGCTGTTTTTT. Amino acid sequence: CASSQDSLAGSNTGELFF. The chain employs TRBV4-2 and TRBJ2-2; 10 positions agree with TRBD2. Germline CDR1 and CDR2: LGHNA and YNFKEQ. There are 18 residues in the CDR3. The V segment lost 0 bases and the J segment 0 bases; nucleotides outside the gene matches: 4.

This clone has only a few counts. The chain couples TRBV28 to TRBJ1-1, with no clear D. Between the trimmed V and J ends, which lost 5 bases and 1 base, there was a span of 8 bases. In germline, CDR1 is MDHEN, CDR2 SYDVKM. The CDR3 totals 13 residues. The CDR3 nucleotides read TGTGCCAGCAGTCCCGACTGGAACACTGAAGCTTTCTTT. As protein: CASSPDWNTEAFF.

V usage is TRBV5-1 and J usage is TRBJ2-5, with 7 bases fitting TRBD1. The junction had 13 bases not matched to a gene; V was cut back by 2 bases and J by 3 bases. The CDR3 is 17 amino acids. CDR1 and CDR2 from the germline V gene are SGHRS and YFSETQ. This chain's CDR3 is CASSFGPPGQREETQYF. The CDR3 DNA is TGCGCCAGCAGCTTTGGTCCACCGGGACAGAGGGAAGAGACCCAGTACTTC.

This chain's CDR3 is CATSRNTGEKLFF. CDR3 nucleotides: TGTGCCACCAGCAGGAATACAGGAGAAAAACTGTTTTTT. This rearrangement joins TRBV15 to TRBJ1-4; possibly TRBD1 for D (5 bases). The V end was cut by 3 bases, the J end by 8 bases, with 10 bases between. This CDR3 comprises 13 residues. The germline V gene has CDR1 LNHNV and CDR2 YYDKDF (reference sequence).

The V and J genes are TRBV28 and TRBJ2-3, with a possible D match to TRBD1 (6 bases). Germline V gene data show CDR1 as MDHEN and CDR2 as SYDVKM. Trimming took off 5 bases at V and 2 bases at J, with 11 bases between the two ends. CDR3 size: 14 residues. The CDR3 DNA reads TGTGCCAGCAGTCGCGGACAGATCACAGATACGCAGTATTTT. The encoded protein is CASSRGQITDTQYF.

The CDR3 bases are TGTGCCAGCAGCCCTCCGGGACAGGGGGCGGGAAATTCACCCCTCCACTTT. Amino acid sequence: CASSPPGQGAGNSPLHF. The chain is built from TRBV5-4 and TRBJ1-6, with 12 bases fitting TRBD1. There are 17 residues in the CDR3. Germline V gene sequence: CDR1 SGHNT, CDR2 YYREEE (reference sequence). V gave up 4 bases and J gave up 7 bases; unmatched junction bases: 9.

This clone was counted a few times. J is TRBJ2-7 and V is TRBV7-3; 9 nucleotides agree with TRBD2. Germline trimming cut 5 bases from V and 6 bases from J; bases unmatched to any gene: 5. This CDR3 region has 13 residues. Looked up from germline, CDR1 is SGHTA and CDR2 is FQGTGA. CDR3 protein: CASSHSGSGEQYF. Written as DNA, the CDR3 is TGTGCCAGCAGCCATAGCGGGAGCGGCGAGCAGTACTTC. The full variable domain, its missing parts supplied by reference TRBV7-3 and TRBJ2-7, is GAGVSQTPSNKVTEKGKYVELRCDPISGHTALYWYRQSLGQGPEFLIYFQGTGAADDSGLPNDRFFAVRPEGSVSTLKIQRTERGDSAVYLCASSHSGSGEQYFGPGTRLTVT.

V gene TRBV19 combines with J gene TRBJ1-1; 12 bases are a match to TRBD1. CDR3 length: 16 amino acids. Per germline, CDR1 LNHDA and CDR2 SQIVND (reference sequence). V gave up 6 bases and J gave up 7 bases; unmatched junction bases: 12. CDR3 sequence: CASSSGTGGAFSEAFF. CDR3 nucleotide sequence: TGTGCCAGTAGCTCTGGGACAGGGGGCGCCTTCAGTGAAGCTTTCTTT. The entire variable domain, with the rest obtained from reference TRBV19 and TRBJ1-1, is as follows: DGGITQSPKYLFRKEGQNVTLSCEQNLNHDAMYWYRQDPGQGLRLIYYSQIVNDFQKGDIAEGYSVSREKKESFPLTVTSAQKNPTAFYLCASSSGTGGAFSEAFFGQGTRLTVV.

In DNA, the CDR3 is TGTGCCAGTAGTATAGATCAGGAGACAGGGGGCCGAAAGCAGTACTTC. The encoded protein is CASSIDQETGGRKQYF. The chain couples TRBV19 to TRBJ2-7, with TRBD1 identical over 10 bases. The length of the CDR3 is 16 residues. V dropped 0 bases and J dropped 8; count of bases not matched to a gene: 10. CDR1 and CDR2 (germline): LNHDA, SQIVND (reference sequence).

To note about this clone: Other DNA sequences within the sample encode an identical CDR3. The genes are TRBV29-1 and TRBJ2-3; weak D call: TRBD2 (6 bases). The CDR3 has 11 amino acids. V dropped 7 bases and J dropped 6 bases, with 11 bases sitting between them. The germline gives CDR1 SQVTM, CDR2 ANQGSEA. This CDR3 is CSAGRGDTQYF. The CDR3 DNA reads TGCAGCGCAGGACGGGGGGATACGCAGTATTTT.

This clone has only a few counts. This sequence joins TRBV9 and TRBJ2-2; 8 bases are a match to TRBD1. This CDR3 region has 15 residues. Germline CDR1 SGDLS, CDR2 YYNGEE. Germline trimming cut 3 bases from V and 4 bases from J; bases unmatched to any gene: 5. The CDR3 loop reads CASSGKTGVTGELFF. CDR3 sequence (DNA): TGTGCCAGCAGCGGGAAGACAGGGGTCACCGGGGAGCTGTTTTTT.

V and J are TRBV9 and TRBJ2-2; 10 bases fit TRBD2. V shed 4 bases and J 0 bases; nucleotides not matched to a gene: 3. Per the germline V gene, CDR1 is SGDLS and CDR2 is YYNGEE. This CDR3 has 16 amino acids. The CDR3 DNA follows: TGTGCCAGCAGCTCCCTAGCGGGAGCGAACACCGGGGAGCTGTTTTTT. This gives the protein CASSSLAGANTGELFF.

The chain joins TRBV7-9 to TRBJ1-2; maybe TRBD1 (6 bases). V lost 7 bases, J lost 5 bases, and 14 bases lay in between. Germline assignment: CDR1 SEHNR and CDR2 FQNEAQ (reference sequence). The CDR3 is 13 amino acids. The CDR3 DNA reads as TGTGCCAGCATCCTCAGGGGTGGTTATGGCTACACCTTC. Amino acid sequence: CASILRGGYGYTF.

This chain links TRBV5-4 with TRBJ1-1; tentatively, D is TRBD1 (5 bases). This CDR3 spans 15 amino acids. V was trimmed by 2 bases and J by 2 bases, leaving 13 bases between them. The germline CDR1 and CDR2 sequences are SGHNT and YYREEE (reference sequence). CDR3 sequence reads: CASSFKFQGNTEAFF. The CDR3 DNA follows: TGTGCCAGCAGCTTTAAATTCCAGGGAAACACTGAAGCTTTCTTT.

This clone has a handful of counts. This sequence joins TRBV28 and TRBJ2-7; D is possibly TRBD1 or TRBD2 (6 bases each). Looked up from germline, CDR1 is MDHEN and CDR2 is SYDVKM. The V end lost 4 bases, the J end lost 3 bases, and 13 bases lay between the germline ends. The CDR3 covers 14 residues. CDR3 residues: CASSSGEADYEQYF. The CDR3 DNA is TGTGCCAGCAGTTCAGGGGAGGCGGACTACGAGCAGTACTTC. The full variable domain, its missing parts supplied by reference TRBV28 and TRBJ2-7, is DVKVTQSSRYLVKRTGEKVFLECVQDMDHENMFWYRQDPGLGLRLIYFSYDVKMKEKGDIPEGYSVSREKKERFSLILESASTNQTSMYLCASSSGEADYEQYFGPGTRLTVT.

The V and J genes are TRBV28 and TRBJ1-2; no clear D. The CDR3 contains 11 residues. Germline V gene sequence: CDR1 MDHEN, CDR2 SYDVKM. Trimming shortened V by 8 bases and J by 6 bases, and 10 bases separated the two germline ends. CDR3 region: CASGRPNGYTF. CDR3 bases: TGTGCCAGCGGAAGGCCTAATGGCTACACCTTC.

The CDR3 DNA is TGTGCCAGCACCGGGACAGGGGGTCAAGAGACCCAGTACTTC. Residues: CASTGTGGQETQYF. The J gene is TRBJ2-5, the V gene TRBV19; 11 nucleotides line up with TRBD1. V was pared by 9 bases and J by 2 bases, with 5 bases of the junction left unmatched. The germline V gene encodes CDR1 LNHDA and CDR2 SQIVND (reference sequence). This CDR3 is built from 14 residues. Looking up the rest from reference TRBV19 and TRBJ2-5 gives the full variable domain: DGGITQSPKYLFRKEGQNVTLSCEQNLNHDAMYWYRQDPGQGLRLIYYSQIVNDFQKGDIAEGYSVSREKKESFPLTVTSAQKNPTAFYLCASTGTGGQETQYFGPGTRLLVL.

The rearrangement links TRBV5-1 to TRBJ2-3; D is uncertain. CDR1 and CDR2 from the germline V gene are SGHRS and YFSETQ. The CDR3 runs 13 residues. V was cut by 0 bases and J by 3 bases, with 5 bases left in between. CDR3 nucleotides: TGCGCCAGCAGCTTGGGGTTTACAGATACGCAGTATTTT. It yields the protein CASSLGFTDTQYF.